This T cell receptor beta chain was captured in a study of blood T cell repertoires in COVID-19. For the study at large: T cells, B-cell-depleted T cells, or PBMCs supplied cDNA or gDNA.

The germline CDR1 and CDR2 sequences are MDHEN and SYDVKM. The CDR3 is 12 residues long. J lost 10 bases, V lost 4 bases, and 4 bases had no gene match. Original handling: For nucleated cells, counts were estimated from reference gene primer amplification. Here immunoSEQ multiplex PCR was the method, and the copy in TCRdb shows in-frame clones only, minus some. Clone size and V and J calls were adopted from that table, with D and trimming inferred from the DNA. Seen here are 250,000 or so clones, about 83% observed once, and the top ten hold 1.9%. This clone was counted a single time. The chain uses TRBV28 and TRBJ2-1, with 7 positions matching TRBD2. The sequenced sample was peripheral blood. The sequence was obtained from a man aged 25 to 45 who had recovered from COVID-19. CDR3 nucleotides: TGTGCCAGCAGTTCCCCCGGGAGGGAGCAGTTCTTC. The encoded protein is CASSSPGREQFF.